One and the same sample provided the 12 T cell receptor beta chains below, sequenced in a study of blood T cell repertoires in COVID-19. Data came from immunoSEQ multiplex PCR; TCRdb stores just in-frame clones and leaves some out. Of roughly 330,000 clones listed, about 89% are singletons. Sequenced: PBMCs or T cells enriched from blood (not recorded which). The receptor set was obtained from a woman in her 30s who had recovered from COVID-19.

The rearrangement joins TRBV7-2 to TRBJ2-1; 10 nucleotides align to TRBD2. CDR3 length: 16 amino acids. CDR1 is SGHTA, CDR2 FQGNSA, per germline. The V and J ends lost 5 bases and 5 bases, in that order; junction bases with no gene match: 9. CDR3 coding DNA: TGTGCCAGCAGCCTTGATAGCGGGGGGAAAAACAATGAGCAGTTCTTC. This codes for CASSLDSGGKNNEQFF.

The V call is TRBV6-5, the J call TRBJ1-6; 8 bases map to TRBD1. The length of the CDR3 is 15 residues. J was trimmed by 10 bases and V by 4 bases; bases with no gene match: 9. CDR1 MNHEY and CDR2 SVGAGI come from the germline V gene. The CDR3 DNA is TGTGCCAGCAGTTCCCAGGGGGCTCCGGAGTCACCCCTCCACTTT. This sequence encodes CASSSQGAPESPLHF.

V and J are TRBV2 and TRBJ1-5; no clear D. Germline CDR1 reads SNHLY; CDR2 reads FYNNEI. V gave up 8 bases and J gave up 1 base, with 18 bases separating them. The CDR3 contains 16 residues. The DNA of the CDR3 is TGTGCCAGCTCTAGGGAGATGCCGGGAAGCAATCAGCCCCAGCATTTT. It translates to CASSREMPGSNQPQHF.

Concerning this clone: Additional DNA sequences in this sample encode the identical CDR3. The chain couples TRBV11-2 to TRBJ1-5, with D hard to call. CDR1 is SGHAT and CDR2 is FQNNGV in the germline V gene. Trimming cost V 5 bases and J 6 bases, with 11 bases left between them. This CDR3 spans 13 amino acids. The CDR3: CASSLGGGQPQHF. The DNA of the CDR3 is TGTGCCAGCAGCCTGGGAGGTGGTCAGCCCCAGCATTTT.

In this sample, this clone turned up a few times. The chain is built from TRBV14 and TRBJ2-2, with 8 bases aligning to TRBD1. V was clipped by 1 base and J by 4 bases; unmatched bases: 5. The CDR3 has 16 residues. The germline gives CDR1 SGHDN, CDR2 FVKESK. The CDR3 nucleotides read TGTGCCAGCAGCCAAGGGGCGGGACAGGTCACCGGGGAGCTGTTTTTT. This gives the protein CASSQGAGQVTGELFF.

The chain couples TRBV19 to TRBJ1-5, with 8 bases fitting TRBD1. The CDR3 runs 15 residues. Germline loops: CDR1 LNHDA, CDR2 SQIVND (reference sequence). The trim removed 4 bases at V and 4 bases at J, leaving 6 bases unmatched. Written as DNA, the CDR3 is TGTGCCAGTAGTAAGGCAGGGGGCTGGAATCAGCCCCAGCATTTT. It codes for CASSKAGGWNQPQHF. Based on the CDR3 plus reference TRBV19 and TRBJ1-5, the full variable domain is DGGITQSPKYLFRKEGQNVTLSCEQNLNHDAMYWYRQDPGQGLRLIYYSQIVNDFQKGDIAEGYSVSREKKESFPLTVTSAQKNPTAFYLCASSKAGGWNQPQHFGDGTRLSIL.

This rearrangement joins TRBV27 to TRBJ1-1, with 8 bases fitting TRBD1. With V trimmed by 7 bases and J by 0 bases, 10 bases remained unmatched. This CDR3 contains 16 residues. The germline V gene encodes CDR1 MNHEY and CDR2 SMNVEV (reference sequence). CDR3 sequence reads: CASKGTGTGLNTEAFF. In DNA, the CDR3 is TGTGCCAGCAAGGGGACCGGGACAGGCCTGAACACTGAAGCTTTCTTT.

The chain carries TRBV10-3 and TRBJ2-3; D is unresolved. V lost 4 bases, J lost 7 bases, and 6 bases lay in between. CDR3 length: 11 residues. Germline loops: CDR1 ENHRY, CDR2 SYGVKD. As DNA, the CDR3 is TGTGCCATCAGTGCGCAGAATACGCAGTATTTT. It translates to CAISAQNTQYF.

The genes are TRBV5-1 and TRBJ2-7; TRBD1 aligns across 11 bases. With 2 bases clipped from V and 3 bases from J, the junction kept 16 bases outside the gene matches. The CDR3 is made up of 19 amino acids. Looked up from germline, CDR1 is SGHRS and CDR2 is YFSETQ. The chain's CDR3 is CASSFPGQGASGRFYEQYF. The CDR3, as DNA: TGCGCCAGCAGCTTCCCAGGACAGGGGGCTTCCGGGAGGTTCTACGAGCAGTACTTC.

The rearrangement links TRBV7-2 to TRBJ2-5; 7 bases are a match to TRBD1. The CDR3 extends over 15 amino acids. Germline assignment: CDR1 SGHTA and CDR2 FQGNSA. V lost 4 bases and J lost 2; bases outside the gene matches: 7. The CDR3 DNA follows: TGTGCCAGCAGCTGGGGGACAGTTTGGCAAGAGACCCAGTACTTC. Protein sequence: CASSWGTVWQETQYF.

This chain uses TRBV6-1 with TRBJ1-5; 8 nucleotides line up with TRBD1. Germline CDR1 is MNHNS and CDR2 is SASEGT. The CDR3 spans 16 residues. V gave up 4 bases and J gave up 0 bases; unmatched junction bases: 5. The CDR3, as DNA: TGTGCCAGCAGTGTACCCAGGGGGCATAGCAATCAGCCCCAGCATTTT. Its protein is CASSVPRGHSNQPQHF.

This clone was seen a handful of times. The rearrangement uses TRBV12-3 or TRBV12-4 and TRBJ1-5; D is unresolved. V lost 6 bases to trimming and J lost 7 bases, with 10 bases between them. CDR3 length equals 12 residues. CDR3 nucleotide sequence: TGTGCCAGCAGCAAGGCAGGCCAGCCCCAGCATTTT. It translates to CASSKAGQPQHF.